Listed here are 14 T cell receptor beta chains from one sample, sequenced in a study of blood T cell repertoires in COVID-19 (dated by TCRdb to 2018 to 2020). Library preparation was by the immunoSEQ multiplex PCR assay. Entries here come from immuneACCESS through TCRdb and include only in-frame sequences with V and J called. Some clones fail to appear in such tables; in the studies checked, an unresolved V gene covers under half of the shortfall, and the cause of the remainder is unknown. This sample comprises roughly 200,000 clones, roughly nine tenths of them detected only once. The ten largest clones represent about 7% of the sample. Source material: peripheral blood. The receptor source for this set is a man aged 35 to 55 with acute or convalescent COVID-19.

The chain combines TRBV27 with TRBJ1-1, with D tentatively TRBD1 (6 bases). Deletions cut 0 bases from V and 7 bases from J, with 15 bases between. Germline lookup yields CDR1 MNHEY and CDR2 SMNVEV (reference sequence). The CDR3 is made up of 15 amino acids. CDR3 loop: CASSLSATGSDEAFF. The CDR3 DNA reads as TGTGCCAGCAGTTTATCGGCAACAGGGAGCGATGAAGCTTTCTTT.

The chain carries TRBV7-9 and TRBJ2-3; 7 bases map to TRBD2. Germline V CDR1 and CDR2: SEHNR, FQNEAQ (reference sequence). Trimming removed 1 base from V and 0 bases from J; junction bases left unmatched: 13. The CDR3 runs 19 residues. CDR3 in amino acids: CASSLGAAGEPFSTDTQYF. CDR3 DNA: TGTGCCAGCAGCTTAGGTGCGGCGGGGGAGCCTTTTAGCACAGATACGCAGTATTTT.

The gene calls are TRBV19 and TRBJ2-3, with 8 nucleotides matching TRBD2. The germline CDR1 and CDR2 sequences are LNHDA and SQIVND (reference sequence). The CDR3 runs 16 residues. Trimming at V came to 4 bases and at J to 0 bases, leaving 6 bases not matched to a gene. CDR3 bases: TGTGCCAGTAGTACGGTGATAGCGGGAAGCACAGATACGCAGTATTTT. Its protein is CASSTVIAGSTDTQYF.

V usage is TRBV11-2 and J usage is TRBJ2-1; D is possibly TRBD2 (5 bases). The CDR3 is 16 residues long. CDR1 and CDR2 (germline): SGHAT, FQNNGV. V was cut by 5 bases and J by 6 bases, with 20 bases left in between. DNA of the CDR3: TGTGCCAGCAGCGACCAAACCCAACTCGGACTCAATGAGCAGTTCTTC. It encodes CASSDQTQLGLNEQFF.

The chain couples TRBV7-2 to TRBJ1-1; D gene unclear. Per the germline V gene, CDR1 is SGHTA and CDR2 is FQGNSA. V was pared by 5 bases and J by 5 bases, with 15 bases between. The CDR3 has 14 residues. Here the CDR3 reads CASSPISRETEAFF. DNA of the CDR3: TGTGCCAGCAGCCCCATTTCGCGGGAAACTGAAGCTTTCTTT.

The chain links TRBV5-1 to TRBJ1-1; D call uncertain. V was cut by 2 bases and J by 7 bases, with 12 bases left in between. This CDR3 region has 13 residues. Germline CDR1 reads SGHRS; CDR2 reads YFSETQ. The chain's CDR3 is CASSLDGFSEAFF. DNA of the CDR3: TGCGCCAGCAGCTTAGATGGTTTCAGTGAAGCTTTCTTT.

This clone was observed a single time. The chain combines TRBV24-1 with TRBJ2-1, with 9 bases matching TRBD1. J gave up 3 bases and V 7 bases, and 3 bases lay outside the gene matches. This CDR3 has 14 residues. Looked up from germline, CDR1 is KGHDR and CDR2 is SFDVKD. Here the CDR3 DNA reads TGTGCCACCAGACAGGGGGCCGACTACAATGAGCAGTTCTTC. Encoded protein: CATRQGADYNEQFF.

V is TRBV5-1 and J is TRBJ2-1; possibly TRBD1 for D (5 bases). V shed 4 bases and J shed 5 bases, with 16 bases lying between them. The CDR3 runs to 15 residues. Per germline, CDR1 SGHRS and CDR2 YFSETQ. The CDR3 bases are TGCGCCAGCAGCCCCCTTCCAGGGTTCGACAATGAGCAGTTCTTC. Translation: CASSPLPGFDNEQFF.

This clone has a single count. This chain links TRBV19 with TRBJ1-4; 9 bases map to TRBD1. V lost 6 bases, J lost 8 bases, and 10 bases stayed unmatched. The germline CDR1 and CDR2 sequences are LNHDA and SQIVND (reference sequence). This CDR3 comprises 15 residues. DNA for the CDR3: TGTGCCAGTAGACGATTTGGGGACAGGGTGGAAAAACTGTTTTTT. It encodes CASRRFGDRVEKLFF.

The rearrangement joins TRBV19 to TRBJ2-1; perhaps TRBD2 as D (7 bases). The CDR3 consists of 14 residues. Germline V gives CDR1 LNHDA, CDR2 SQIVND (reference sequence). The V gene lost 3 bases and the J gene lost 10 bases, with 16 bases spanning the gap. The CDR3 sequence: CASSIGGGAFEQFF. The CDR3 DNA reads TGTGCCAGTAGTATCGGAGGGGGGGCGTTCGAGCAGTTCTTC.

The chain carries TRBV7-2 and TRBJ1-4, with D unclear. The CDR3 consists of 13 residues. V was trimmed by 5 bases and J by 5 bases, leaving 9 bases between them. In germline, CDR1 is SGHTA, CDR2 FQGNSA. The CDR3 sequence is CASSSSVNEKLFF. The DNA of the CDR3 is TGTGCCAGCAGCAGTTCAGTCAATGAAAAACTGTTTTTT.

The rearrangement links TRBV5-8 to TRBJ2-2; no clear D gene. Trimming pared 0 bases from V and 5 bases from J, leaving 5 bases between. Germline CDR1 reads SGHTS; CDR2 reads YDEGEE. The CDR3 runs 13 residues. DNA for the CDR3: TGTGCCAGCAGCTTGGCAGTGACCGGGGAGCTGTTTTTT. Residues: CASSLAVTGELFF.

In its sample, this clone was seen a few times. V usage is TRBV7-9 and J usage is TRBJ1-5, with 8 bases that match TRBD1. V lost 6 bases, J lost 6 bases, and 10 bases stayed unmatched. CDR3 length: 15 amino acids. Looked up from germline, CDR1 is SEHNR and CDR2 is FQNEAQ (reference sequence). This chain's CDR3 is CASSQIGTGSQPQHF. DNA of the CDR3: TGTGCCAGCAGTCAAATCGGGACAGGAAGTCAGCCCCAGCATTTT.

The chain uses TRBV6-1 and TRBJ1-1; 8 bases fit TRBD1. Germline CDR1 and CDR2: MNHNS and SASEGT. The CDR3 length is 13 residues. The trim removed 1 base at V and 12 bases at J, leaving 7 bases unmatched. The CDR3 loop is CASSEDRGLLTFF. The CDR3 DNA sequence: TGTGCCAGCAGTGAAGACAGGGGGTTGCTAACTTTCTTT.